What follows describes a single TCR beta chain. What it binds is not known. The sample belongs to a study of cytomegalovirus exposure and HLA in healthy donors. Findings and limits, study-wide: Researchers reported from a later analysis that most CMV-associated TCR beta chains appeared HLA-restricted.

The PCR ran on 60 Vbeta and 13 Jbeta primers. The assay was immunoSEQ multiplex PCR, and TCRdb's table has in-frame clones only and misses some. The table has approximately 150,000 clones, approximately 78% seen once. Germline loops: CDR1 SQVTM, CDR2 ANQGSEA. The CDR3 totals 13 residues. The V gene lost 5 bases and the J gene lost 0 bases, with 8 bases spanning the gap. This chain uses TRBV29-1 with TRBJ1-3; D gene uncertain. The sample was PBMCs. The clonotype originates from a human donor in good health. The CDR3 sequence: CSVREFSGNTIYF. CDR3 DNA sequence: TGCAGCGTTCGAGAATTCTCTGGAAACACCATATATTTT.